Listed below are T cell receptor beta chains from one sample, sequenced in a study of shared clonotypes between healthy human individuals. The method was immunoSEQ multiplex PCR; TCRdb's version includes in-frame clones alone and lacks a portion of them. The profile shows about 2.1 million clones, 90% to 95% of them singletons. The sequenced sample consisted of naive CD8+ T cells from PBMCs. These receptors all come from a man younger than 35 in good health. Some clones in this sample may be carry-over from other donors' samples. The CDR3 runs from the conserved cysteine through the conserved F or W. D genes are given only for firm matches. The listing skips clone size in some rows; elsewhere it reads once, few, many or a size class.

j_call: TRBJ1-3
d_call: -
v_call: TRBV28
clone_size: -
cdr3_aa: CASSLVRGAISGNTIYF
cdr3_nt: TGTGCCAGCAGTTTAGTGCGCGGGGCGATCTCTGGAAACACCATATATTTT

j_call: TRBJ1-1
d_call: -
v_call: TRBV7-9
clone_size: -
cdr3_aa: CASSLLEGPEAFF
cdr3_nt: TGTGCCAGCAGCTTATTAGAGGGGCCTGAAGCTTTCTTT

j_call: TRBJ1-2
d_call: -
v_call: TRBV27
clone_size: -
cdr3_aa: CATTPRVGYYGYTF
cdr3_nt: TGTGCCACCACTCCGCGGGTTGGGTACTATGGCTACACCTTC

j_call: TRBJ1-3
d_call: -
v_call: TRBV10-3
clone_size: -
cdr3_aa: CAITDSGNTIYF
cdr3_nt: TGTGCCATCACGGACAGCGGAAACACCATATATTTT

j_call: TRBJ2-1
d_call: -
v_call: TRBV29-1
clone_size: -
cdr3_aa: CSVFIYEQFF
cdr3_nt: TGCAGCGTTTTTATATATGAGCAGTTCTTC

j_call: TRBJ2-6
d_call: -
v_call: TRBV9
clone_size: -
cdr3_aa: CASSVNRAGANVLTF
cdr3_nt: TGTGCCAGCAGCGTGAACAGGGCTGGGGCCAACGTCCTGACTTTC

j_call: TRBJ2-3
d_call: -
v_call: TRBV14
clone_size: -
cdr3_aa: CASSRRDTQYF
cdr3_nt: TGTGCCAGCAGCCGGCGAGATACGCAGTATTTT

j_call: TRBJ1-4
d_call: -
v_call: TRBV2
clone_size: -
cdr3_aa: CASSKGKERSEKLFF
cdr3_nt: TGTGCCAGCAGTAAGGGGAAGGAAAGGAGTGAAAAACTGTTTTTT

j_call: TRBJ2-1
d_call: TRBD2
v_call: TRBV5-4
clone_size: once
cdr3_aa: CASSLELTGTSAYNEQFF
cdr3_nt: TGTGCCAGCAGCTTGGAACTCACCGGGACTAGCGCATACAATGAGCAGTTCTTC

j_call: TRBJ2-1
d_call: TRBD2
v_call: TRBV7-6
clone_size: -
cdr3_aa: CASSPTESLAGEEYNEQFF
cdr3_nt: TGTGCCAGCAGCCCTACCGAGAGCCTAGCGGGAGAAGAGTACAATGAGCAGTTCTTC

j_call: TRBJ2-7
d_call: -
v_call: TRBV5-4
clone_size: -
cdr3_aa: CASSPATSSYEQYF
cdr3_nt: TGTGCCAGCAGCCCCGCGACTAGCTCCTACGAGCAGTACTTC

j_call: TRBJ1-2
d_call: -
v_call: TRBV6-5
clone_size: -
cdr3_aa: CASSETGNTYGYTF
cdr3_nt: TGTGCCAGCAGCGAAACAGGGAATACCTATGGCTACACCTTC

j_call: TRBJ1-2
d_call: TRBD1
v_call: TRBV28
clone_size: -
cdr3_aa: CASRDNRGYGYTF
cdr3_nt: TGTGCCAGCAGAGACAACAGGGGATATGGCTACACCTTC

j_call: TRBJ1-2
d_call: -
v_call: TRBV7-9
clone_size: -
cdr3_aa: CASSSGVIDGYTF
cdr3_nt: TGTGCCAGCAGCTCGGGGGTTATCGATGGCTACACCTTC

j_call: TRBJ1-2
d_call: -
v_call: TRBV2
clone_size: -
cdr3_aa: CASSDYRRPGGYTF
cdr3_nt: TGTGCCAGCAGTGATTACAGGAGACCCGGTGGCTACACCTTC

j_call: TRBJ2-7
d_call: TRBD1
v_call: TRBV7-9
clone_size: -
cdr3_aa: CASSAPGQGLREQYF
cdr3_nt: TGTGCCAGCAGCGCCCCGGGACAGGGGCTTCGCGAGCAGTACTTC

j_call: TRBJ2-7
d_call: -
v_call: TRBV5-1
clone_size: -
cdr3_aa: CASSFAGPYEQYF
cdr3_nt: TGCGCCAGCAGCTTTGCAGGGCCCTACGAGCAGTACTTC

j_call: TRBJ2-1
d_call: -
v_call: TRBV28
clone_size: -
cdr3_aa: CASIRTVLSYNEQFF
cdr3_nt: TGTGCCAGCATCAGGACAGTCCTTTCCTACAATGAGCAGTTCTTC

j_call: TRBJ2-7
d_call: -
v_call: TRBV29-1
clone_size: -
cdr3_aa: CSVAGGPYEQYF
cdr3_nt: TGCAGCGTGGCCGGAGGTCCCTACGAGCAGTACTTC

j_call: TRBJ2-3
d_call: TRBD1
v_call: TRBV7-6
clone_size: -
cdr3_aa: CASSGSGGLPATDTQYF
cdr3_nt: TGTGCCAGCAGCGGGTCAGGGGGCCTCCCGGCAACAGATACGCAGTATTTT

j_call: TRBJ1-1
d_call: -
v_call: TRBV19
clone_size: once
cdr3_aa: CASCHRESTEAFF
cdr3_nt: TGTGCCAGTTGCCACAGGGAGAGCACTGAAGCTTTCTTT

j_call: TRBJ2-7
d_call: TRBD2
v_call: TRBV2
clone_size: -
cdr3_aa: CASSEWGLADIYEQYF
cdr3_nt: TGTGCCAGCAGTGAATGGGGTCTAGCGGATATCTACGAGCAGTACTTC

j_call: TRBJ2-3
d_call: -
v_call: TRBV13
clone_size: -
cdr3_aa: CASSSLGGQVTDTQYF
cdr3_nt: TGTGCCAGCAGCTCTCTTGGGGGTCAAGTAACAGATACGCAGTATTTT

j_call: TRBJ2-1
d_call: -
v_call: TRBV5-6
clone_size: -
cdr3_aa: CASSLRLGEAYNEQFF
cdr3_nt: TGTGCCAGCAGCTTGCGATTGGGGGAGGCTTACAATGAGCAGTTCTTC

j_call: TRBJ2-3
d_call: -
v_call: TRBV15
clone_size: -
cdr3_aa: CATSRARGSTDTQYF
cdr3_nt: TGTGCCACCAGCAGAGCTAGGGGTAGCACAGATACGCAGTATTTT

j_call: TRBJ2-7
d_call: -
v_call: TRBV5-6
clone_size: once
cdr3_aa: CASSPNSYEQYF
cdr3_nt: TGTGCCAGCAGTCCGAACTCCTACGAGCAGTACTTC

j_call: TRBJ2-7
d_call: TRBD2
v_call: TRBV13
clone_size: -
cdr3_aa: CASSSPTSGWPYEQYF
cdr3_nt: TGTGCCAGCAGCTCGCCGACTAGCGGCTGGCCCTACGAGCAGTACTTC

j_call: TRBJ2-7
d_call: TRBD1
v_call: TRBV27
clone_size: -
cdr3_aa: CASSFRDRGPYEQYF
cdr3_nt: TGTGCCAGCAGTTTCCGAGACAGGGGGCCGTACGAGCAGTACTTC

j_call: TRBJ2-5
d_call: TRBD1
v_call: TRBV25-1
clone_size: -
cdr3_aa: CASSEYGDRLQETQYF
cdr3_nt: TGTGCCAGCAGTGAATATGGGGACAGGCTCCAAGAGACCCAGTACTTC

j_call: TRBJ1-1
d_call: -
v_call: TRBV5-1
clone_size: -
cdr3_aa: CASSLDRGAGTEAFF
cdr3_nt: TGCGCCAGCAGCTTGGACCGAGGGGCGGGCACTGAAGCTTTCTTT

j_call: TRBJ2-6
d_call: -
v_call: TRBV27
clone_size: -
cdr3_aa: CATGQLAGANVLTF
cdr3_nt: TGTGCCACGGGACAACTGGCGGGGGCCAACGTCCTGACTTTC

j_call: TRBJ1-1
d_call: -
v_call: TRBV28
clone_size: -
cdr3_aa: CASSFDRGLSTEAFF
cdr3_nt: TGTGCCAGCAGTTTCGACCGAGGATTGAGCACTGAAGCTTTCTTT

j_call: TRBJ2-7
d_call: -
v_call: TRBV10-3
clone_size: -
cdr3_aa: CAISEGHTYEQYF
cdr3_nt: TGTGCCATCAGTGAGGGGCACACCTACGAGCAGTACTTC

j_call: TRBJ1-3
d_call: TRBD1
v_call: TRBV10-3
clone_size: -
cdr3_aa: CAISPGQPSSGNTIYF
cdr3_nt: TGTGCCATCAGCCCGGGACAGCCGAGCTCTGGAAACACCATATATTTT

j_call: TRBJ2-3
d_call: -
v_call: TRBV29-1
clone_size: -
cdr3_aa: CSVVGGAFTDTQYF
cdr3_nt: TGCAGCGTTGTCGGTGGGGCCTTCACAGATACGCAGTATTTT

j_call: TRBJ2-3
d_call: -
v_call: TRBV5-1
clone_size: -
cdr3_aa: CASSSPVSERTDTQYF
cdr3_nt: TGCGCCAGCAGCTCGCCGGTTAGCGAACGCACAGATACGCAGTATTTT

j_call: TRBJ2-3
d_call: TRBD2
v_call: TRBV7-3
clone_size: once
cdr3_aa: CASSPGLAGDTQYF
cdr3_nt: TGTGCCAGCAGCCCAGGACTAGCGGGAGATACGCAGTATTTT

j_call: TRBJ2-3
d_call: TRBD2
v_call: TRBV28
clone_size: -
cdr3_aa: CASSLGLAGGVDTQYF
cdr3_nt: TGTGCCAGCAGTTTAGGGTTAGCGGGAGGGGTGGATACGCAGTATTTT

j_call: TRBJ2-1
d_call: -
v_call: TRBV4-1
clone_size: -
cdr3_aa: CASSQVYLGEVNEQFF
cdr3_nt: TGCGCCAGCAGCCAAGTGTATTTAGGCGAGGTAAATGAGCAGTTCTTC

j_call: TRBJ2-5
d_call: TRBD1
v_call: TRBV7-9
clone_size: -
cdr3_aa: CASSHTGTAQETQYF
cdr3_nt: TGTGCCAGCAGCCACACCGGGACAGCACAAGAGACCCAGTACTTC

j_call: TRBJ2-1
d_call: -
v_call: TRBV28
clone_size: -
cdr3_aa: CASRSGPRRSYNEQFF
cdr3_nt: TGTGCCAGCAGGAGCGGGCCCCGTCGGTCCTACAATGAGCAGTTCTTC